The text below deals with one T cell receptor beta chain. The data were obtained in a study of cytomegalovirus exposure and HLA in healthy donors. Germline CDR1 is MNHEY and CDR2 is SMNVEV (reference sequence). The germline V and J ends were trimmed by 5 bases and 10 bases, with 11 bases remaining between them. The CDR3 runs 12 residues. PCR involved 60 Vbeta and 13 Jbeta primers. The assay was immunoSEQ multiplex PCR, and TCRdb's table has in-frame clones only and misses some. This table has 170,000 or so clones, around 84% appearing once. What was sequenced was PBMCs. V usage is TRBV27 and J usage is TRBJ1-4; D is unclear. This TCR was sampled from a man aged 45-60 years in good health and CMV-seropositive. CDR3 residues: CASSPNRGKLFF. The CDR3 nucleotides read TGTGCCAGCAGTCCAAACCGGGGAAAACTGTTTTTT.